This entry concerns a single TCR beta chain. For the second PCR, which ran for about 6 to 12 cycles, a sample-barcoded 5' primer and a J-beta primer mix were used. Each CDR3 protein is one row after TCRdb ran MiXCR on the 5' RACE reads. The table lists approximately 730,000 distinct CDR3 sequences, less than 70% of them singletons. V gave up 3 bases and J gave up 0 bases; unmatched junction bases: 10. Germline CDR1 is SGHRS and CDR2 is YFSETQ. CDR3 size: 19 residues. The data originate from a study of blood T cells in healthy people across ages. Sequencing was performed on blood. The clonotype comes from an elderly man in good health. V and J are TRBV5-1 and TRBJ2-2, with 11 bases matching TRBD2. The CDR3 here is CASSSRPLTSGTNTGELFF. The CDR3 nucleotides are TGCGCCAGCAGCTCTCGTCCGTTGACTAGCGGGACGAACACCGGGGAGCTGTTTTTT.